This TCR beta chain was sequenced during a study of blood T cell repertoires in COVID-19. The wider study: Sites in the United States, Italy and Spain provided acute and convalescent COVID-19 samples. The cDNA or gDNA used as material had been derived from T cells, B-cell-depleted T cells, or PBMCs.

In the original analysis: Amplification from reference gene primers served as the basis for estimated nucleated cell counts. The protocol was immunoSEQ multiplex PCR, while the TCRdb copy is restricted to in-frame clones and leaves out a portion. The V and J calls and the clone size are those of that table, but D and trimming were determined from the DNA. The sample shows fewer than 200,000 clones, around four fifths of them seen only once. Per the germline V gene, CDR1 is SNHLY and CDR2 is FYNNEI. V lost 2 bases and J lost 7, with 15 bases in between. The CDR3 contains 15 residues. It was during active infection that Seattle patients were enrolled and then longitudinally followed.

The chain employs TRBV2 and TRBJ1-5; the D gene is possibly TRBD1 (5 bases). The receptor's source is a woman aged 70-85 years with COVID-19, enrolled during active disease. Sequenced input: peripheral blood. The DNA for the CDR3 is TGTGCCAGCAGTGAAAGGGGCGGCTATGAGCAGCCCCAGCATTTT. It encodes CASSERGGYEQPQHF.